The 4 T cell receptor beta chains given below trace back to one sample, sequenced in a study of post-analysis software for immune sequencing data. Findings and caveats of the study: Controls showed lower frequencies than patients for roughly five TRBV segments, and TRBV5-6, TRBV5-1 and TRBV20-1 were among these.

Unique molecular identifiers were present in the TCR beta cDNA libraries. MiXCR was run by TCRdb on the PCR reads, yielding one entry per CDR3 protein. Here the sample spans 650,000 to 900,000 distinct CDR3 sequences, approximately 44% being singletons. No antigens are known for them. Sequencing was performed on blood. The receptor source for this set is a girl under 18 with multiple sclerosis.

This CDR3 is CASSPNSGKTDTQYF. Here the CDR3 DNA reads TGTGCCAGCAGCCCAAACAGCGGCAAGACAGATACGCAGTATTTT. The chain joins TRBV7-9 to TRBJ2-3, with D tentatively TRBD2 (5 bases). The CDR3 has 15 amino acids. Germline CDR1 SEHNR, CDR2 FQNEAQ (reference sequence). The ends were cut back, 5 bases at V and 3 bases at J, with 15 bases in the middle.

The chain uses TRBV20-1 and TRBJ2-6; D is possibly TRBD1 or TRBD2 (5 bases each). V dropped 6 bases and J dropped 0 bases, with 12 bases sitting between them. The germline V gene encodes CDR1 DFQATT and CDR2 SNEGSKA (reference sequence). The CDR3 is 15 residues long. The CDR3 is CSAIWGSSGANVLTF. In nucleotides, the CDR3 is TGCAGTGCAATTTGGGGGAGCTCTGGGGCCAACGTCCTGACTTTC.

The V and J genes are TRBV3-1 and TRBJ2-1, with a tentative D call TRBD2 (5 bases). Trimming cost V 4 bases and J 11 bases, with 12 bases left between them. Germline lookup yields CDR1 LGHDT and CDR2 YNNKEL (reference sequence). This CDR3 comprises 12 residues. This CDR3 is CASSRGIGKQFF. The CDR3 DNA is TGTGCCAGCAGCCGAGGGATTGGGAAGCAGTTCTTC.

In its sample, this clonotype was seen a few times. The J gene is TRBJ1-2, the V gene TRBV12-3 or TRBV12-4, with D possibly TRBD1 on 5 matching bases. The CDR3 has 15 amino acids. V was trimmed by 5 bases and J by 0 bases, leaving 13 bases between them. The CDR3 loop is CASSTYRSPNYGYTF. The CDR3 region has the DNA TGTGCCAGCAGTACCTACAGGTCCCCTAACTATGGCTACACCTTC.